Listed here are 25 T cell receptor beta chains from one sample, sequenced in a study of CD8 T cells in ankylosing spondylitis. TCRdb re-analysed the 5' RACE reads in MiXCR, keeping a single row per CDR3 protein. Among about 96,000 distinct CDR3 sequences, roughly 10% were seen once, and the ten largest hold just over 5%. Sequenced input: blood, either unsorted or a sorted T cell fraction (not recorded which). These receptors were collected from a male donor with ankylosing spondylitis or in good health (not recorded which).

This clonotype was seen ten or more times. The chain uses TRBV11-2 and TRBJ2-2, with unresolved D. V gave up 1 base and J gave up 3 bases, with 3 bases separating them. The germline CDR1 and CDR2 sequences are SGHAT and FQNNGV. The CDR3 is 13 amino acids. CDR3: CASSLGYTGELFF. The DNA of the CDR3 is TGTGCCAGCAGCTTAGGTTACACCGGGGAGCTGTTTTTT. Together with reference TRBV11-2 and TRBJ2-2, the CDR3 gives the full variable domain: EAGVAQSPRYKIIEKRQSVAFWCNPISGHATLYWYQQILGQGPKLLIQFQNNGVVDDSQLPKDRFSAERLKGVDSTLKIQPAKLEDSAVYLCASSLGYTGELFFGEGSRLTVL.

This clonotype turned up a few times. The chain combines TRBV27 with TRBJ2-5; TRBD1 is a possible D gene (5 bases). The V gene's germline CDR1 is MNHEY and CDR2 SMNVEV (reference sequence). V lost 8 bases, J lost 1 base, and 17 bases lay in between. The CDR3 has 15 residues. The CDR3 DNA sequence: TGTGCCAGCCGGGTAGGGGAAGTGCTCCAAGAGACCCAGTACTTC. It encodes CASRVGEVLQETQYF.

This clonotype was picked up many times. V is TRBV6-1 and J is TRBJ1-1; 7 bases match TRBD1. Germline trimming cut 6 bases from V and 6 bases from J; bases unmatched to any gene: 13. This CDR3 has 15 amino acids. Germline CDR1 reads MNHNS; CDR2 reads SASEGT. CDR3 protein: CASSPPRQGGAEAFF. The CDR3 DNA reads as TGTGCCAGCAGCCCCCCCAGACAGGGAGGGGCTGAAGCTTTCTTT.

The genes are TRBV2 and TRBJ1-5; D gene ambiguous. The V and J ends lost 7 bases and 10 bases respectively, with 23 bases between them. Germline V lookup: CDR1 SNHLY, CDR2 FYNNEI. This CDR3 spans 15 amino acids. CDR3 sequence (DNA): TGTGCCAGCACCGAGAGAGGCGGCCGTGATTATCCCCAGCATTTT. Translated: CASTERGGRDYPQHF.

This clonotype appeared many times. The J gene is TRBJ1-2, the V gene TRBV7-8, with 7 positions matching TRBD1. Unmatched junction bases numbered 11, after V lost 4 bases and J lost 0 bases. The V gene's germline CDR1 is SGHVS and CDR2 FQNEAQ. This CDR3 is built from 17 residues. This CDR3 is CASSSFVWGQSNYGYTF. The CDR3 coding sequence is TGTGCCAGCAGCTCCTTTGTCTGGGGACAGTCTAACTATGGCTACACCTTC.

This clonotype came up a few times. V usage is TRBV6-1 and J usage is TRBJ1-1, with no clear D. Germline V gives CDR1 MNHNS, CDR2 SASEGT. V was clipped by 0 bases and J by 2 bases, with 7 bases between them. This CDR3 has 14 residues. In DNA, the CDR3 is TGTGCCAGCAGTGAAGCGCTGGCCAACACTGAAGCTTTCTTT. Translated, it gives CASSEALANTEAFF.

This clonotype was seen repeatedly, ten times or more. This sequence joins TRBV28 and TRBJ2-6; 8 positions agree with TRBD1. Germline V gives CDR1 MDHEN, CDR2 SYDVKM. This CDR3 spans 17 amino acids. V dropped 5 bases and J dropped 1; count of bases not matched to a gene: 7. This chain's CDR3 is CASSRGQVLSGANVLTF. Written as DNA, the CDR3 is TGTGCCAGCAGTCGGGGACAGGTTCTATCTGGGGCCAACGTCCTGACTTTC. The variable domain in full, completed from reference TRBV28 and TRBJ2-6, reads DVKVTQSSRYLVKRTGEKVFLECVQDMDHENMFWYRQDPGLGLRLIYFSYDVKMKEKGDIPEGYSVSREKKERFSLILESASTNQTSMYLCASSRGQVLSGANVLTFGAGSRLTVL.

This clonotype was counted many times. The chain is built from TRBV27 and TRBJ1-4; D unclear. The CDR3 totals 17 residues. Germline CDR1 reads MNHEY; CDR2 reads SMNVEV (reference sequence). With 3 bases removed from V and 0 bases from J, the gap between germline ends came to 14 bases. The CDR3 nucleotides read TGTGCCAGCAGTTTGGTCAGGCCTATTGCAACTAATGAAAAACTGTTTTTT. Translating it yields CASSLVRPIATNEKLFF.

This clonotype was counted ten times or more. The chain couples TRBV5-1 to TRBJ1-2; 10 positions agree with TRBD1. V lost 4 bases to trimming and J lost 13 bases; unmatched junction nucleotides: 13. CDR1 and CDR2 (germline): SGHRS, YFSETQ. This CDR3 contains 14 residues. CDR3 bases: TGCGCCAGCAGCCTTCCAGACAGGGGGCCCCCACCCACCTTC. This translates into CASSLPDRGPPPTF.

This clonotype appeared many times. The gene calls are TRBV29-1 and TRBJ2-2, with 7 positions matching TRBD1. This CDR3 region has 14 residues. The V gene's germline CDR1 is SQVTM and CDR2 ANQGSEA. Trimming removed 3 bases from V and 4 bases from J; junction bases left unmatched: 5. In DNA form, the CDR3 reads TGCAGCGTTGATCAGGGGGTGGGCACCGGGGAGCTGTTTTTT. This translates into CSVDQGVGTGELFF.

This clonotype was picked up many times. The chain carries TRBV10-3 and TRBJ2-1, with D perhaps TRBD2 (5 bases). Per the germline V gene, CDR1 is ENHRY and CDR2 is SYGVKD. This CDR3 is built from 10 residues. The V end lost 8 bases, the J end lost 10 bases, and 9 bases lay between the germline ends. This CDR3 is CAIAAAEQFF. The DNA of the CDR3 is TGTGCCATCGCAGCGGCCGAGCAGTTCTTC.

This clonotype came up many times. The chain employs TRBV12-3 or TRBV12-4 and TRBJ1-4; 7 bases align to TRBD1. With V trimmed by 3 bases and J by 7 bases, 8 bases remained unmatched. The CDR3 consists of 15 residues. CDR3 residues: CASSFLGGESEKLFF. DNA for the CDR3: TGTGCCAGCAGTTTCCTAGGGGGCGAGAGTGAAAAACTGTTTTTT.

This clonotype has at least ten counts. The V call is TRBV6-1, the J call TRBJ1-1; 9 positions agree with TRBD1. The CDR3 loop spans 14 amino acids. The junction had 10 bases not matched to a gene; V was cut back by 3 bases and J by 11 bases. Germline CDR1 MNHNS, CDR2 SASEGT. CDR3 protein: CASSEPWDREAAFF. The CDR3 nucleotides are TGTGCCAGCAGTGAGCCTTGGGACAGGGAGGCGGCTTTCTTT.

This clonotype was recorded at least ten times. The rearrangement joins TRBV7-2 to TRBJ2-1; D gene unclear. Germline V gene lookup returns CDR1 SGHTA and CDR2 FQGNSA. V dropped 0 bases and J dropped 9 bases, with 6 bases sitting between them. The CDR3 extends over 12 amino acids. CDR3 in amino acids: CASSLAALEQFF. The DNA of the CDR3 is TGTGCCAGCAGCTTAGCTGCGCTTGAGCAGTTCTTC.

This clonotype was counted ten times or more. The chain links TRBV6-2 or TRBV6-3 to TRBJ2-6; D possibly matches TRBD1 or TRBD2 (5 bases each). V was clipped by 6 bases and J by 0 bases, with 18 bases between them. Germline CDR1 MNHEY, CDR2 SVGEGT. CDR3 length: 18 amino acids. The CDR3 bases are TGTGCCAGCAGCCGAATCGGGACGGAGAGCTCTGGGGCCAACGTCCTGACTTTC. It translates to CASSRIGTESSGANVLTF.

This clonotype was found a few times. V is TRBV6-1 and J is TRBJ2-1; 7 bases line up with TRBD1. With 7 bases clipped from V and 3 bases from J, the junction kept 3 bases outside the gene matches. This CDR3 spans 13 amino acids. Looked up from germline, CDR1 is MNHNS and CDR2 is SASEGT. DNA of the CDR3: TGTGCCAGCACCGGGACAGTCTACAATGAGCAGTTCTTC. It translates to CASTGTVYNEQFF.

At least ten counts were recorded for this clonotype. This chain joins TRBV5-1 and TRBJ2-3, with D tentatively TRBD1 or TRBD2 (7 bases each). Germline V gene data show CDR1 as SGHRS and CDR2 as YFSETQ. V shed 0 bases and J shed 2 bases, with 13 bases lying between them. CDR3 length equals 16 residues. CDR3 sequence: CASSLAGGATTDTQYF. In DNA, the CDR3 is TGCGCCAGCAGCTTGGCAGGGGGGGCGACCACAGATACGCAGTATTTT.

This clonotype was found many times. The V call is TRBV5-1, the J call TRBJ2-3, with 12 positions matching TRBD2. Trimming removed 2 bases from V and 9 bases from J; junction bases left unmatched: 7. This CDR3 contains 15 residues. Germline V gene sequence: CDR1 SGHRS, CDR2 YFSETQ. CDR3 amino acids: CASSLSWTSGATQYF. CDR3 nucleotide sequence: TGCGCCAGCAGCTTAAGCTGGACTAGCGGGGCCACGCAGTATTTT.

This clonotype was counted many times. The chain combines TRBV20-1 with TRBJ2-3, with a weak D call TRBD1 (6 bases). Germline V gene lookup returns CDR1 DFQATT and CDR2 SNEGSKA (reference sequence). This CDR3 spans 14 amino acids. Trimming removed 6 bases from V and 0 bases from J, with 13 bases in between. For the CDR3, the DNA is TGCAGTGCCCCGACAGGTATAAGCACAGATACGCAGTATTTT. Its translation is CSAPTGISTDTQYF.

This clonotype was observed at least ten times. The chain combines TRBV28 with TRBJ1-3, with D possibly matching TRBD1 (6 bases). The CDR3 length is 14 residues. CDR1 MDHEN and CDR2 SYDVKM come from the germline V gene. V was trimmed by 4 bases and J by 4 bases, leaving 11 bases between them. This chain's CDR3 is CASSSGGQGNTIYF. CDR3 nucleotide sequence: TGTGCCAGCAGTTCCGGGGGGCAGGGAAACACCATATATTTT.

This clonotype was detected ten times or more. This chain links TRBV5-6 with TRBJ2-5, with a tentative D call TRBD1 (6 bases). Trimming pared 4 bases from V and 3 bases from J, leaving 13 bases between. CDR1 and CDR2 from the germline V gene are SGHDT and YYEEEE. The CDR3 consists of 14 residues. CDR3 region: CASSLARGEETQYF. CDR3 coding DNA: TGTGCCAGCAGCCTGGCCAGGGGCGAAGAGACCCAGTACTTC.

The sample holds many counts of this clonotype. The chain recombines TRBV18 with TRBJ1-4; no definite D call. V lost 3 bases to trimming and J lost 6 bases, with 11 bases between them. Per the germline V gene, CDR1 is KGHSH and CDR2 is LQKENI. CDR3 length: 14 residues. Here the CDR3 reads CASSPPGAYEKLFF. The CDR3 DNA follows: TGTGCCAGCTCACCCCCGGGAGCGTATGAAAAACTGTTTTTT.

This clonotype was recorded many times. The chain links TRBV12-3 or TRBV12-4 to TRBJ1-3; 7 bases are shared with TRBD1. The CDR3 totals 17 residues. V dropped 5 bases and J dropped 2; count of bases not matched to a gene: 12. Here the CDR3 reads CASSARQGSLAGNTIYF. In DNA, the CDR3 is TGTGCCAGCAGTGCGCGACAGGGTTCCTTGGCTGGAAACACCATATATTTT.

This clonotype occurred many times. The chain combines TRBV20-1 with TRBJ1-5; D unresolved. Trimming removed 1 base at V and 0 bases at J, with 10 bases between. There are 15 residues in the CDR3. Germline loops: CDR1 DFQATT, CDR2 SNEGSKA (reference sequence). In DNA form, the CDR3 reads TGCAGTGCTAGAGGGAGGGAATATAGCAATCAGCCCCAGCATTTT. Encoded protein: CSARGREYSNQPQHF.

The chain recombines TRBV24-1 with TRBJ2-3; D perhaps matches TRBD1 (6 bases). Per the germline V gene, CDR1 is KGHDR and CDR2 is SFDVKD. The CDR3 has 15 amino acids. Trimming took 5 bases from V and 6 from J, leaving 17 bases between them. The CDR3, as DNA: TGTGCCACCAGTGGGCAGGGGAGTTTTTTGGATACGCAGTATTTT. It specifies CATSGQGSFLDTQYF.